The 15 T cell receptor beta chains given below trace back to one sample, sequenced in a study of blood T cell repertoires in COVID-19. Assay: immunoSEQ multiplex PCR; the TCRdb copy retains only in-frame clones and omits some. The table lists some 160,000 clones, about 80% of them singletons. The sample consisted of peripheral blood. These receptors all stem from a man between 65 and 85 years old with active or convalescent COVID-19.

On this clone itself: A junction boundary mismatches the germline segment, possibly from a read error. Additional DNA sequences in this sample encode the identical CDR3. The rearrangement joins TRBV6-5 to TRBJ2-7; D remains unclear. CDR1 is MNHEY, CDR2 SVGAGI, per germline. The CDR3 is made up of 13 amino acids. The CDR3 DNA sequence: TGTGCCAGCAGTTACGACTTTGAGGCCGAGCAGTATTTC. It specifies CASSYDFEAEQYF.

The chain recombines TRBV20-1 with TRBJ2-7; the match to TRBD2 covers 8 bases. Trimming took 3 bases from V and 7 from J; bases not matched to a gene: 2. The CDR3 spans 11 residues. CDR1 and CDR2 from the germline V gene are DFQATT and SNEGSKA (reference sequence). As DNA, the CDR3 is TGCAGTGCTAGGCGCGGGAGGGAGCAGTACTTC. This sequence encodes CSARRGREQYF.

This clone was detected only once. This chain joins TRBV6-5 and TRBJ2-2; the D gene is possibly TRBD2 (5 bases). Germline CDR1 is MNHEY and CDR2 is SVGAGI. V lost 4 bases and J lost 8, with 17 bases in between. This CDR3 spans 15 amino acids. CDR3 in DNA: TGTGCCAGCAGTTTAAGAGGGCCAACCAGAGGGGAGCTGTTTTTT. It is translated as CASSLRGPTRGELFF.

The chain uses TRBV29-1 and TRBJ2-7; the match to TRBD1 covers 7 bases. This CDR3 is built from 13 residues. The germline V gene encodes CDR1 SQVTM and CDR2 ANQGSEA. V lost 6 bases, J lost 0 bases, and 5 bases stayed unmatched. The chain's CDR3 is CSVNRDSSYEQYF. The CDR3 DNA follows: TGCAGCGTAAACCGGGACAGCTCCTACGAGCAGTACTTC.

This clone was counted only a few times. The rearrangement links TRBV7-9 to TRBJ2-7, with 12 bases that match TRBD2. Trimming took 4 bases from V and 1 from J; bases not matched to a gene: 11. This CDR3 has 18 residues. Germline CDR1 and CDR2: SEHNR and FQNEAQ (reference sequence). CDR3 protein: CASSSSRRLAGESYEQYF. CDR3 DNA: TGTGCCAGCAGCTCCTCCCGCAGACTAGCGGGGGAATCCTACGAGCAGTACTTC.

This chain uses TRBV9 with TRBJ2-1, with a possible D match to TRBD2 (5 bases). With 3 bases removed from V and 0 bases from J, the gap between germline ends came to 16 bases. Germline V gives CDR1 SGDLS, CDR2 YYNGEE. This CDR3 spans 17 amino acids. The CDR3 here is CASSAGDTFSSYNEQFF. The CDR3 DNA reads TGTGCCAGCAGCGCCGGGGATACCTTTAGCTCCTACAATGAGCAGTTCTTC.

This rearrangement joins TRBV19 to TRBJ1-1; 7 positions match TRBD1. The ends lost 6 bases at V and 11 bases at J; junction bases unmatched: 6. Germline loops: CDR1 LNHDA, CDR2 SQIVND (reference sequence). The CDR3 covers 11 residues. The CDR3 DNA reads as TGTGCCAGTAGGGGCTCAGGGGGGGCTTTCTTT. Translation: CASRGSGGAFF.

This clone was seen a single time. The CDR3 bases are TGTGCCATCGGGACAGGGGACAATGAGCAGTTCTTC. Translating it yields CAIGTGDNEQFF. The chain carries TRBV10-3 and TRBJ2-1, with TRBD1 matching 10 bases. The CDR3 has 12 residues. In germline, CDR1 is ENHRY, CDR2 SYGVKD. Trimming cost V 8 bases and J 5 bases; bases outside gene matches: 0.

This chain connects TRBV6-5 to TRBJ2-1; 11 nucleotides match TRBD2. The germline CDR1 and CDR2 sequences are MNHEY and SVGAGI. The trim removed 6 bases at V and 2 bases at J, leaving 3 bases unmatched. The CDR3 is 15 residues long. CDR3 sequence reads: CASSASGRPYNEQFF. The CDR3 DNA sequence: TGTGCCAGCAGCGCTAGCGGGAGGCCCTACAATGAGCAGTTCTTC.

This clone showed up just a few times. This sequence joins TRBV18 and TRBJ1-2; D is unresolved. CDR1 is KGHSH and CDR2 is LQKENI in the germline V gene. This CDR3 has 13 amino acids. V shed 3 bases and J shed 2 bases, with 7 bases lying between them. CDR3 sequence (DNA): TGTGCCAGCTCACCTGAACAGAACTATGGCTACACCTTC. Translation: CASSPEQNYGYTF.

The rearrangement uses TRBV2 and TRBJ1-4, with D uncertain. Germline CDR1 is SNHLY and CDR2 is FYNNEI. The V gene lost 6 bases and the J gene lost 0 bases, with 14 bases spanning the gap. This CDR3 comprises 16 residues. The CDR3 reads CASSRRAVATNEKLFF. The CDR3 DNA sequence: TGTGCCAGCAGCCGCCGCGCGGTTGCAACTAATGAAAAACTGTTTTTT.

The sample holds a few counts of this clone. The chain has TRBV23-1 and TRBJ2-2, with TRBD2 identical over 9 bases. TRBV23-1 is filed as an ORF, its function uncertain. This CDR3 has 18 amino acids. The V and J ends lost 8 bases and 6 bases, in that order; junction bases with no gene match: 19. CDR3 coding DNA: TGCGCCAGCCTCCCAAACTTAAGTCTAGCGGGGTTTGCCGGGGAGCTGTTTTTT. Amino acids: CASLPNLSLAGFAGELFF.

The CDR3 here is CASSPTVNEQYF. CDR3 coding DNA: TGTGCCAGCTCACCCACAGTAAACGAGCAGTACTTC. The gene calls are TRBV18 and TRBJ2-7; D is uncertain. With 3 bases removed from V and 5 bases from J, the gap between germline ends came to 8 bases. The CDR3 consists of 12 residues. Looked up from germline, CDR1 is KGHSH and CDR2 is LQKENI.

The V call is TRBV2, the J call TRBJ1-5; D may be TRBD1 (5 bases). Germline-derived CDR1 and CDR2 are SNHLY and FYNNEI. Deletions cut 9 bases from V and 4 bases from J, with 10 bases between. This CDR3 comprises 12 residues. The CDR3 sequence: CASRGWNQPQHF. For the CDR3, the DNA is TGTGCCAGTAGGGGCTGGAATCAGCCCCAGCATTTT.

The chain has TRBV29-1 and TRBJ2-1, with 7 nucleotides matching TRBD2. The CDR3 spans 14 residues. V shed 2 bases, J shed 5 bases, and the junction held 6 bases outside the gene matches. Germline loops: CDR1 SQVTM, CDR2 ANQGSEA. The CDR3 is CSVERGSGDNEQFF. CDR3 coding DNA: TGCAGCGTTGAACGCGGGAGTGGGGACAATGAGCAGTTCTTC.